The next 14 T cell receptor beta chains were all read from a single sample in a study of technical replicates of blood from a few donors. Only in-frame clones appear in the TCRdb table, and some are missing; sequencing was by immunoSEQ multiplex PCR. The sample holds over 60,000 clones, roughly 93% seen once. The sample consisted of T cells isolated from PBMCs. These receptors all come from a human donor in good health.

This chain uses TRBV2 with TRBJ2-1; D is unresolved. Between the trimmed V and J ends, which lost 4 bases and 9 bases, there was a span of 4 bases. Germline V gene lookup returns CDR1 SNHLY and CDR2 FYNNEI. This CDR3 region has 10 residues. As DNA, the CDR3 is TGTGCCAGCAGTGTCGGTGAGCAGTTCTTC. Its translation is CASSVGEQFF.

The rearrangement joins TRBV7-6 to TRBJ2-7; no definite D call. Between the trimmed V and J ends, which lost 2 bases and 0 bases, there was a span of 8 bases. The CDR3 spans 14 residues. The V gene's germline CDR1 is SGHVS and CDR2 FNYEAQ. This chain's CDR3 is CASSLRATSYEQYF. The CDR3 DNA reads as TGTGCCAGCAGCTTAAGAGCTACCTCCTACGAGCAGTACTTC.

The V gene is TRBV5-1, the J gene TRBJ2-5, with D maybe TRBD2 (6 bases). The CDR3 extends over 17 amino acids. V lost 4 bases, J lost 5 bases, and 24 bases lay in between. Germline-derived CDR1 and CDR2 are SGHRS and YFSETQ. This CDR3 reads CASSRWGSGQEGETQYF. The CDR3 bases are TGCGCCAGCAGCAGGTGGGGTAGCGGTCAGGAAGGGGAGACCCAGTACTTC.

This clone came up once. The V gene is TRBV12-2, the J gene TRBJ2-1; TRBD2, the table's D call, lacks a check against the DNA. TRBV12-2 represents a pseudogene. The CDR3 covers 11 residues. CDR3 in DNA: TGTGCAAGTCGTTACCGGGGGTGGAAGTTCTTC. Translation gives CASRYRGWKFF.

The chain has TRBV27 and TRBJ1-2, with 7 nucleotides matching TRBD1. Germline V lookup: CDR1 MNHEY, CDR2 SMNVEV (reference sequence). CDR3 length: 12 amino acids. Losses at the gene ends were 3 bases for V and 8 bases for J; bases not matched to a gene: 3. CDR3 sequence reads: CASSLTGRGYTF. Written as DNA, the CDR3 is TGTGCCAGCAGTTTGACAGGGAGGGGCTACACCTTC.

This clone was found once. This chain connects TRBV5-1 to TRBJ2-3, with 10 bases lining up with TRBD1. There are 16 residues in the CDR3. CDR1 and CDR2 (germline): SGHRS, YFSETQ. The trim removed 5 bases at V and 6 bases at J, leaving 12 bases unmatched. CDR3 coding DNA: TGCGCCAGCAGTTCGCGACAGGGGGCCCCCCCGGATACGCAGTATTTT. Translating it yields CASSSRQGAPPDTQYF.

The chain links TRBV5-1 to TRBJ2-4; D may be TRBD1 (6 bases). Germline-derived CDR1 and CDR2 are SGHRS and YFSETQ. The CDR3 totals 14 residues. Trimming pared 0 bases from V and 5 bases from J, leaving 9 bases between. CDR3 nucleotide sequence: TGCGCCAGCAGCTTGGGCCCAGGGGAAAACATTCAGTACTTC. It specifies CASSLGPGENIQYF.

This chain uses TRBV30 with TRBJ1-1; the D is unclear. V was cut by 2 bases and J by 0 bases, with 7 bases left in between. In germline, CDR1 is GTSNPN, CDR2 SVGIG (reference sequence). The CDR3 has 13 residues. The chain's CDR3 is CAWSPQLNTEAFF. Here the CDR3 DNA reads TGTGCCTGGAGTCCACAGCTGAACACTGAAGCTTTCTTT.

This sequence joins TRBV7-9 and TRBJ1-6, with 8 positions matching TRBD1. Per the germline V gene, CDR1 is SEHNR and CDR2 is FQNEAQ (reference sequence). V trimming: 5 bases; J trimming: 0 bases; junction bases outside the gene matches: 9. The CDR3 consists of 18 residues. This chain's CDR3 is CASSPRQGTYSYNSPLHF. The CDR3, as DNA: TGTGCCAGCAGCCCGCGACAGGGGACATACTCCTATAATTCACCCCTCCACTTT.

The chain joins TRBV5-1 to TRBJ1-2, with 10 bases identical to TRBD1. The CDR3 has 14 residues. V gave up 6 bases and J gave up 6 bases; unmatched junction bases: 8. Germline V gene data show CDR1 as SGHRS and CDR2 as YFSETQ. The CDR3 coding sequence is TGCGCCAGCACCCTGACAGGGGGCTTAGATGGCTACACCTTC. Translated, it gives CASTLTGGLDGYTF.

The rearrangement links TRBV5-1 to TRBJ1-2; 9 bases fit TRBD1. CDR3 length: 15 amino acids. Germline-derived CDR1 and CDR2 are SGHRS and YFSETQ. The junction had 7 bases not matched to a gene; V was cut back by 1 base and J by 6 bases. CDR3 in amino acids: CASSLPSGTGNGYTF. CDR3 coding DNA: TGCGCCAGCAGCTTGCCCTCCGGGACAGGGAATGGCTACACCTTC.

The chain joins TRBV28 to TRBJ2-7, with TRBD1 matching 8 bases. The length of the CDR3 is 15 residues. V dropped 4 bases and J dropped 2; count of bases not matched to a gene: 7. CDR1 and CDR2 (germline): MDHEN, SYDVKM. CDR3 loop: CASSSGQATPYEQYF. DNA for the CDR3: TGTGCCAGCAGTTCGGGACAGGCAACACCCTACGAGCAGTACTTC. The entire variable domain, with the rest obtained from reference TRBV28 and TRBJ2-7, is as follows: DVKVTQSSRYLVKRTGEKVFLECVQDMDHENMFWYRQDPGLGLRLIYFSYDVKMKEKGDIPEGYSVSREKKERFSLILESASTNQTSMYLCASSSGQATPYEQYFGPGTRLTVT.

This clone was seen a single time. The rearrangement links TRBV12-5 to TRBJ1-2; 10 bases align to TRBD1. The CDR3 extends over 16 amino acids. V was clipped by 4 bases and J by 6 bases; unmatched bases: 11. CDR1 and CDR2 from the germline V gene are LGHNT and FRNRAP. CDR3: CASGSRLWGQGNGYTF. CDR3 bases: TGTGCTAGTGGTTCTCGCTTGTGGGGACAGGGGAATGGCTACACCTTC.

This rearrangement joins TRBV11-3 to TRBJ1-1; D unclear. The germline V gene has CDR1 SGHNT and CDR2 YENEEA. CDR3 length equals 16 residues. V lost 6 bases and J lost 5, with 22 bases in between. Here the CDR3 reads CASRFRDDPLETEAFF. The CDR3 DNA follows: TGTGCCAGCAGATTCCGGGATGACCCTTTAGAGACTGAAGCTTTCTTT.